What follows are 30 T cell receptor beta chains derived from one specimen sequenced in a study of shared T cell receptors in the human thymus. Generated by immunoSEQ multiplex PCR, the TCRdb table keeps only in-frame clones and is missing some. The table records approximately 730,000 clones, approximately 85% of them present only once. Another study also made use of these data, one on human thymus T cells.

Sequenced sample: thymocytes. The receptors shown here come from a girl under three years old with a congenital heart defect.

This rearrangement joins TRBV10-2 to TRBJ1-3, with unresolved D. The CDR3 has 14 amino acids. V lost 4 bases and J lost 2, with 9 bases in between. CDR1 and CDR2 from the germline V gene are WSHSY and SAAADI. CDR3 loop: CASSVGRPGNTIYF. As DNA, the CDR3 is TGCGCCAGCAGTGTGGGCCGCCCTGGAAACACCATATATTTT.

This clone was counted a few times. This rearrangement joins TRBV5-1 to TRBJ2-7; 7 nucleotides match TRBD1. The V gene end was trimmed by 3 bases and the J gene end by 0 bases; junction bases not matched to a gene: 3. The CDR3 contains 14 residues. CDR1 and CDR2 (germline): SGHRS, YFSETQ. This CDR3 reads CASSYRDSSYEQYF. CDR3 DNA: TGCGCCAGCAGCTACCGGGACAGCTCCTACGAGCAGTACTTC.

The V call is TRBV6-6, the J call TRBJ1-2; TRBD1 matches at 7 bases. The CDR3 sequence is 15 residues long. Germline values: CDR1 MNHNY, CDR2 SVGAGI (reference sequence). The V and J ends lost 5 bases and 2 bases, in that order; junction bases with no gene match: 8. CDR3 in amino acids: CASSPSPGQNYGYTF. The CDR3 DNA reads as TGTGCCAGCAGTCCGTCCCCGGGACAGAACTATGGCTACACCTTC.

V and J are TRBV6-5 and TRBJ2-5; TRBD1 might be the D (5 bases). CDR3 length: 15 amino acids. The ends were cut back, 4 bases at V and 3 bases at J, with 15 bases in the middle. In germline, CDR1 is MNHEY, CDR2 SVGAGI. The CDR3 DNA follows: TGTGCCAGCAGTTCCCCCTCAGGGCGCAAAGAGACCCAGTACTTC. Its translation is CASSSPSGRKETQYF.

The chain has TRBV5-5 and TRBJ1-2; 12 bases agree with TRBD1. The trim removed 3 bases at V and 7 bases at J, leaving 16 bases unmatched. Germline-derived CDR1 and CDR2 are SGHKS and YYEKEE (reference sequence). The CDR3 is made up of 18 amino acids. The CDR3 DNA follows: TGTGCCAGCAGCTCGCGGCACGGGACAGGGGGCATAGATGGTGGCTACACCTTC. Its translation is CASSSRHGTGGIDGGYTF.

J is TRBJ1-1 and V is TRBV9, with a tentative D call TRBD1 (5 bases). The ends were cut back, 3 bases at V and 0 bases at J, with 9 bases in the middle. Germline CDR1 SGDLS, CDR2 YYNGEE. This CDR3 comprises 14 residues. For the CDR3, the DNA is TGTGCCAGCAGCGCTACAGGTATGAACACTGAAGCTTTCTTT. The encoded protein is CASSATGMNTEAFF.

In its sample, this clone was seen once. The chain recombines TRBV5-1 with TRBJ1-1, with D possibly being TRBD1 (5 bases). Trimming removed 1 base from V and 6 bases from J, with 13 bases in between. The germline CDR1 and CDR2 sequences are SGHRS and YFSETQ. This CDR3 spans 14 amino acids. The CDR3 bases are TGCGCCAGCAGCTTGAAAGGGGAAGGGTCTGAAGCTTTCTTT. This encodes CASSLKGEGSEAFF.

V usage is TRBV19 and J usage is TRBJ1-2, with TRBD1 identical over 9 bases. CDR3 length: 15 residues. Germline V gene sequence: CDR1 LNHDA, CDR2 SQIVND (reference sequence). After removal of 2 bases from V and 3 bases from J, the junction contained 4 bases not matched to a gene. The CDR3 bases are TGTGCCAGTAGTATATGGACAGGGGTAGACTATGGCTACACCTTC. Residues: CASSIWTGVDYGYTF.

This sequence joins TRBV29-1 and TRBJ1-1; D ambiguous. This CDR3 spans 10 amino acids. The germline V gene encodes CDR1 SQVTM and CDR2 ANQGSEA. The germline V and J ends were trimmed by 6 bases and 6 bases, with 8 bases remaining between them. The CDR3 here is CSVSYAEAFF. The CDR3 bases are TGCAGCGTATCCTACGCTGAAGCTTTCTTT.

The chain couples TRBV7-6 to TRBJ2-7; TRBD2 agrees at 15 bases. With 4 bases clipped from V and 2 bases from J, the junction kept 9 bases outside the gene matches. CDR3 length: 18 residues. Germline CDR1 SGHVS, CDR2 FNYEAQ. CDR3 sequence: CASSSRGTSGGLPYEQYF. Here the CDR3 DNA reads TGTGCCAGCAGCTCACGGGGGACTAGCGGGGGGCTGCCCTACGAGCAGTACTTC.

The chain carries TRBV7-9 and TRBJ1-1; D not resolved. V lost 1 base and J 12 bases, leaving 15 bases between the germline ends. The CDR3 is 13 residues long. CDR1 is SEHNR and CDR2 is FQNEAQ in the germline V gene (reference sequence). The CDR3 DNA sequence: TGTGCCAGCAGCTTAGTTACAGTGTGTAAAACTTTCTTT. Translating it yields CASSLVTVCKTFF.

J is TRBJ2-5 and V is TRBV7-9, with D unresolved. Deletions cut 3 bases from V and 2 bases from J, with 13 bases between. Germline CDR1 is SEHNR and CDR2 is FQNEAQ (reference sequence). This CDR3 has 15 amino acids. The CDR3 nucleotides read TGTGCCAGCAGCTTCTACCAGGATAAGCAAGAGACCCAGTACTTC. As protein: CASSFYQDKQETQYF.

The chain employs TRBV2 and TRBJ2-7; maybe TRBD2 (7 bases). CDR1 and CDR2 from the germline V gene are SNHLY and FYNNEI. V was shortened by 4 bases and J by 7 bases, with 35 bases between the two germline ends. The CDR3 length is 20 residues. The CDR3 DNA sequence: TGTGCCAGCAGTGCGGCGCCTTGTCAACCGCAGCGGGACAACGTCTATGAGCAGTACTTC. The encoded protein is CASSAAPCQPQRDNVYEQYF.

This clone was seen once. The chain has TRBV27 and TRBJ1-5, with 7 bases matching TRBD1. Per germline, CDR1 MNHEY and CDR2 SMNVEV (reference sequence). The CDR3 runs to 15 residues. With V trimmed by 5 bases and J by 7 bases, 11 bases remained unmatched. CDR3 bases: TGTGCCAGCAGTCCCTACAGGGGATCTAGGCAGCCCCAGCATTTT. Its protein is CASSPYRGSRQPQHF.

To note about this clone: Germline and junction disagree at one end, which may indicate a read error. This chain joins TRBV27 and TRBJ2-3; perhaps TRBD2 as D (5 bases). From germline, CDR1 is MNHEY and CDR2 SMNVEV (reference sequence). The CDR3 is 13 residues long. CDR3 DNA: TGTGCCACCAGTAGGACTAGCACAGATACGCAGTATTTT. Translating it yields CATSRTSTDTQYF.

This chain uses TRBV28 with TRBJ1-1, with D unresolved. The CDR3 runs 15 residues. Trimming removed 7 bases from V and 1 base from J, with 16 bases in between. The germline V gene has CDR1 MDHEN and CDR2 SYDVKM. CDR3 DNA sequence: TGTGCCAGCAATCGAGGGCCCGTAGGGAACACTGAAGCTTTCTTT. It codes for CASNRGPVGNTEAFF.

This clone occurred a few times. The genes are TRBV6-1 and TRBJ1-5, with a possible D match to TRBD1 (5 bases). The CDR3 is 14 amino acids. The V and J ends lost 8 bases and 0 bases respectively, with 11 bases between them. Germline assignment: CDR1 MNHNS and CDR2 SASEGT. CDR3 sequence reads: CASRSGNSNQPQHF. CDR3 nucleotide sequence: TGTGCCAGCCGGTCAGGGAATAGCAATCAGCCCCAGCATTTT.

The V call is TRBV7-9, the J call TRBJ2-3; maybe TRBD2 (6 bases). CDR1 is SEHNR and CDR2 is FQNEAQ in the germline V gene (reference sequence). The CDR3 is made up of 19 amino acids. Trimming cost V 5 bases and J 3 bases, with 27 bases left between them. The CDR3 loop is CASSDPTVPGVGKTDTQYF. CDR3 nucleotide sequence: TGTGCCAGCAGCGACCCGACGGTCCCGGGGGTTGGAAAGACAGATACGCAGTATTTT.

This CDR3 reads CASSNPSVGQGAWETQYF. CDR3 nucleotides: TGTGCCAGCAGTAATCCTTCGGTGGGACAGGGGGCATGGGAGACCCAGTACTTC. The J gene is TRBJ2-5, the V gene TRBV7-6; 12 positions agree with TRBD1. Germline V gene lookup returns CDR1 SGHVS and CDR2 FNYEAQ. With V trimmed by 6 bases and J by 5 bases, 16 bases remained unmatched. The length of the CDR3 is 18 residues.

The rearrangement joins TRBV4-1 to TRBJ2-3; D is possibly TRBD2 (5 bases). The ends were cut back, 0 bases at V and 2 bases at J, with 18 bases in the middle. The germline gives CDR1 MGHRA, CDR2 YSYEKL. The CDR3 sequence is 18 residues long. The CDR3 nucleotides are TGCGCCAGCAGCCAAGAGATTTACGGGGAAAGACCCACAGATACGCAGTATTTT. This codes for CASSQEIYGERPTDTQYF.

This CDR3 is CASSQGEGVDQETQYF. The DNA for the CDR3 is TGCGCCAGCAGCCAAGGAGAAGGAGTAGACCAAGAGACCCAGTACTTC. The chain combines TRBV4-3 with TRBJ2-5, with D unresolved. The CDR3 runs 16 residues. The V end lost 1 base, the J end lost 0 bases, and 12 bases lay between the germline ends. In germline, CDR1 is LGHNA, CDR2 YSLEER.

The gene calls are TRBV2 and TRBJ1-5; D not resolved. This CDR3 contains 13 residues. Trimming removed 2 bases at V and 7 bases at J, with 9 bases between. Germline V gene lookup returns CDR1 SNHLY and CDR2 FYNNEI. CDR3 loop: CASSERGSQPQHF. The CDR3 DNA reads TGTGCCAGCAGTGAAAGAGGGTCCCAGCCCCAGCATTTT.

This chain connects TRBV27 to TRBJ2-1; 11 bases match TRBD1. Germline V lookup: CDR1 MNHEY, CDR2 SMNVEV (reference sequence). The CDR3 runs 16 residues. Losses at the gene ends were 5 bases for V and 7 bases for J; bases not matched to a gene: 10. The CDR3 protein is CASSGGQGAVGNEQFF. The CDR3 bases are TGTGCCAGCAGTGGCGGACAGGGGGCGGTTGGAAATGAGCAGTTCTTC.

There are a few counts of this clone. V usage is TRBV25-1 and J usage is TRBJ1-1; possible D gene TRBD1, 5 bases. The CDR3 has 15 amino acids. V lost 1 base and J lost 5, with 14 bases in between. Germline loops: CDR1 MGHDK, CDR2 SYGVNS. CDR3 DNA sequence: TGTGCCAGCAGTGAATCTTTAGGGGTGGGGACTGAAGCTTTCTTT. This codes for CASSESLGVGTEAFF.

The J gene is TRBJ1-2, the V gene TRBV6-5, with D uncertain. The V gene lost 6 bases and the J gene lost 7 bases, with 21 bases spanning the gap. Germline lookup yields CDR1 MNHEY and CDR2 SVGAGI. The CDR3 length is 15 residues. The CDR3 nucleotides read TGTGCCAGCAGACCGCCGGACCTAGCTATTTCTGGCTACACCTTC. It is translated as CASRPPDLAISGYTF.

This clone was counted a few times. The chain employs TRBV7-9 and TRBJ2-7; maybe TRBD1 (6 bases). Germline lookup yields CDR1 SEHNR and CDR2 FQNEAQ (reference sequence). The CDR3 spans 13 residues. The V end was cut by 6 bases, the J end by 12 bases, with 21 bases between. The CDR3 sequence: CASSDAGEMKGYF. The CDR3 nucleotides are TGTGCCAGCAGTGACGCAGGGGAAATGAAGGGGTACTTC.

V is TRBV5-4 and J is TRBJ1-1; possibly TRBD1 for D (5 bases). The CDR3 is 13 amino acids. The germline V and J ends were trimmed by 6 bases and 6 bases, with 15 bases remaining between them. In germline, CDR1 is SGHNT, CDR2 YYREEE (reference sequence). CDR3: CASTYKGIPEAFF. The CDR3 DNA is TGTGCCAGCACTTATAAGGGGATCCCTGAAGCTTTCTTT.

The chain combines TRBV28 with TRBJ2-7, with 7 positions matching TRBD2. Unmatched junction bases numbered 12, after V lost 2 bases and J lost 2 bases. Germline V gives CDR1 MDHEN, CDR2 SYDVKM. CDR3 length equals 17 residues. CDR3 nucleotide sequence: TGTGCCAGCAGTTTAAACTACTGGGGGGGTCTAACCTACGAGCAGTACTTC. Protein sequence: CASSLNYWGGLTYEQYF.

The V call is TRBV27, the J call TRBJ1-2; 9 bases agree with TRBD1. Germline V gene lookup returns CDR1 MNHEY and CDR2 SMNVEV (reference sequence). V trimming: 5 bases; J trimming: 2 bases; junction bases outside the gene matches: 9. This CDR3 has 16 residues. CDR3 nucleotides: TGTGCCAGCAGTCCCCCCCGACAGGGGGGGAACTATGGCTACACCTTC. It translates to CASSPPRQGGNYGYTF.

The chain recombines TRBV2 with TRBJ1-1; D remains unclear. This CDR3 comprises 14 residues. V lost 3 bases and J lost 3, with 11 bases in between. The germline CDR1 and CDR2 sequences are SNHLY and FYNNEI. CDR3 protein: CASSDPQNHTEAFF. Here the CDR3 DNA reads TGTGCCAGCAGTGACCCGCAGAATCACACTGAAGCTTTCTTT.